The entry below describes one T cell receptor beta chain. The specificity of this receptor is unknown. Base-call qualities are not available, and no considerably larger clone is one nucleotide away. The germline V gene (reference sequence) yields SEHNR for CDR1 and FQNEAQ for CDR2. The CDR3, from cysteine to phenylalanine, totals 17 residues. Only the CDR3 portion is preserved as DNA: 51 bases, with reading frame beginning at the first base. Trimming removed 5 bases from V and 5 bases from J, leaving 21 bases between the germline ends. TCRbeta CDR3 regions were amplified from genomic DNA by means of the immunoSEQ Assay, a bias-controlled multiplex PCR. The authors' analysis ran thus. The number of nucleated cells in each sample was estimated by amplification of reference gene primers within the assay. To quantify the absolute abundance of each unique TCRbeta CDR3 rearrangement, sequence reads were collapsed and filtered. Productive Simpson clonality was computed per sample as the square root of Simpson's diversity index over productive rearrangements. In its TCRdb copy, this immuneACCESS table keeps in-frame sequences only and misses some clones. Where compared with another copy, unresolved V genes explain less than half of these, and the others have no known cause. The D gene and trimming were derived from the DNA, and the V and J assignments and clone size from that table. For this sample there are nearly 400,000 clones; under 90% appear just once. 1.5% to 2% of the sample goes to the ten largest clones.

The sample originates from a study of blood T cell repertoires in COVID-19 (TCRdb year 2020). At the level of the whole study: The collaborator samples originated in the United States, Italy and Spain and spanned the acute and convalescent phases of COVID-19. The material from the prospective study consisted of cDNA or gDNA derived from T cells, B-cell-depleted T cells, or PBMCs. Deeply sampled blood TCRbeta repertoires from subjects exposed to, actively infected with, or recovered from COVID-19 were included in the dataset. A freely available public database, intended as a resource for researchers studying the immune response to SARS-CoV-2, is where the repertoires were released. The samples were drawn from the first 160 participants of the ongoing ImmuneRACE study and from 950 to 1,500 subjects provided by 6 global collaborators. The sample metadata nearly always contained a de-identified subject ID, COVID-19 status, age in years and sex. Where HLA class I and class II types were available, the types were taken from metadata supplied by the sample provider, not from assay-based typing.

In the prospective study, participants were 18 to 89 years old, resided in about two dozen geographic areas of the United States, and were enrolled through a virtual design. In the prospective study, participants were assigned to cohorts based on the clinical history participants reported in a screening survey and a study questionnaire. Recovered participants in ImmuneRACE Cohort 3 were defined as having two consecutive negative NP/OP PCR tests, clearance from a healthcare professional, or resolution of symptoms. Mobile phlebotomists in the prospective study collected whole blood, serum and a nasopharyngeal or oropharyngeal swab from every participant. Prospective study participants could optionally give additional blood draws and questionnaires over an approximately two-month period. Prospective study blood samples were shipped either frozen or at room temperature before DNA extraction. Study-wide findings and limitations: The amount of clinical and demographic metadata varied by source and participant and was provided uncurated.

The sequencing sample was made of PBMCs or T cells enriched from blood (not recorded which). Here the chain combines TRBV7-9 and TRBJ1-4; TRBD1 could be the D gene, as 5 bases match. This receptor was obtained from a woman aged 25 to 39 who had recovered from COVID-19. The CDR3 has the sequence CASSPPPAGKRNEKLFF. The DNA sequence reads TGTGCCAGCAGCCCACCCCCGGCAGGGAAGAGAAATGAAAAACTGTTTTTT.